The 13 T cell receptor beta chains in this list originate from one sample, sequenced in a study of blood T cell repertoires in COVID-19. Only in-frame clones appear in the TCRdb table, and some are missing; sequencing was by immunoSEQ multiplex PCR. The data contain hundreds of thousands of clones, 85% to 90% of them singletons. Specimen: PBMCs or T cells enriched from blood (not recorded which). These receptors came from a man aged 25 to 45 who had recovered from COVID-19.

The CDR3 region is CASSLESDRFSETQYF. CDR3 nucleotides: TGTGCCAGCAGCCTCGAGTCTGACAGGTTTTCAGAGACCCAGTACTTC. The rearrangement links TRBV9 to TRBJ2-5; D might be TRBD1 (6 bases). V lost 4 bases and J 4 bases, leaving 20 bases between the germline ends. The CDR3 extends over 16 amino acids. Germline CDR1 reads SGDLS; CDR2 reads YYNGEE.

This chain connects TRBV6-5 to TRBJ2-1, with 14 bases that match TRBD2. With V trimmed by 5 bases and J by 8 bases, 5 bases remained unmatched. Per germline, CDR1 MNHEY and CDR2 SVGAGI. This CDR3 region has 15 residues. The CDR3 protein is CASSKPGLAGDEQFF. In DNA, the CDR3 is TGTGCCAGCAGTAAACCGGGACTAGCGGGAGATGAGCAGTTCTTC.

The chain employs TRBV28 and TRBJ2-7; 8 nucleotides match TRBD1. CDR3 length: 14 residues. CDR1 and CDR2 from the germline V gene are MDHEN and SYDVKM. With V trimmed by 3 bases and J by 2 bases, 3 bases remained unmatched. This CDR3 is CASSFPGQAYEQYF. Written as DNA, the CDR3 is TGTGCCAGCAGTTTCCCGGGACAGGCCTACGAGCAGTACTTC.

This clone has just one count. This chain uses TRBV7-2 with TRBJ1-2, with D maybe TRBD1 (5 bases). Germline V gene data show CDR1 as SGHTA and CDR2 as FQGNSA. The length of the CDR3 is 13 residues. V lost 6 bases and J lost 4, with 12 bases in between. DNA of the CDR3: TGTGCCAGCAGACCGGGACTTCGCTATGGCTACACCTTC. This translates into CASRPGLRYGYTF.

This clone was seen just once. The chain recombines TRBV2 with TRBJ2-2; 10 nucleotides line up with TRBD2. Per the germline V gene, CDR1 is SNHLY and CDR2 is FYNNEI. The trim removed 7 bases at V and 7 bases at J, leaving 9 bases unmatched. The CDR3 is 15 residues long. CDR3 coding DNA: TGTGCCAGCAAGCCCTCAGCGGGAGGGATCGGGGAGCTGTTTTTT. It codes for CASKPSAGGIGELFF.

This clone was seen once. The V gene is TRBV6-5, the J gene TRBJ2-7; 10 bases agree with TRBD1. The CDR3 consists of 14 residues. The V and J ends lost 8 bases and 3 bases, in that order; junction bases with no gene match: 7. The germline V gene encodes CDR1 MNHEY and CDR2 SVGAGI. CDR3 sequence reads: CASFRDRGHYEQYF. The CDR3 region has the DNA TGTGCCAGCTTCCGGGACAGGGGTCACTACGAGCAGTACTTC.

The gene calls are TRBV5-6 and TRBJ1-3; the D gene is possibly TRBD1 (6 bases). The CDR3 totals 15 residues. Trimming removed 4 bases from V and 0 bases from J, with 11 bases in between. The germline gives CDR1 SGHDT, CDR2 YYEEEE. The CDR3 loop reads CASSPQGPSGNTIYF. The CDR3 bases are TGTGCCAGCAGCCCCCAGGGGCCCTCTGGAAACACCATATATTTT.

The V and J genes are TRBV3-1 (or the pseudogene TRBV3-2) and TRBJ2-1; D is possibly TRBD2 (6 bases). V was trimmed by 5 bases and J by 7 bases, leaving 24 bases between them. The CDR3 contains 17 residues. Germline loops: CDR1 LGHDT, CDR2 YNNKEL (reference sequence). CDR3 bases: TGTGCCAGCAGCTTCCGAGGTGGGCGGGGATGGCGGAATGAGCAGTTCTTC. This gives the protein CASSFRGGRGWRNEQFF.

The chain uses TRBV5-6 and TRBJ1-1, with D perhaps TRBD1 (6 bases). This CDR3 spans 16 amino acids. Trimming took 1 base from V and 2 from J, leaving 15 bases between them. Germline values: CDR1 SGHDT, CDR2 YYEEEE. This chain's CDR3 is CASSLLPTGINTEAFF. CDR3 bases: TGTGCCAGCAGCTTGCTCCCAACAGGGATCAACACTGAAGCTTTCTTT.

CDR3 nucleotides: TGTGCCAGCAGCCAAAGTAGAGGACAGGGTGGTGAAGCTTTCTTT. Translation: CASSQSRGQGGEAFF. V and J are TRBV7-6 and TRBJ1-1; 8 positions match TRBD1. The CDR3 is 15 amino acids. Germline V lookup: CDR1 SGHVS, CDR2 FNYEAQ. The ends lost 5 bases at V and 7 bases at J; junction bases unmatched: 12.

The chain uses TRBV4-1 and TRBJ2-7; 10 nucleotides agree with TRBD1. Trimming took 5 bases from V and 2 from J; bases not matched to a gene: 6. CDR1 MGHRA and CDR2 YSYEKL come from the germline V gene. The CDR3 totals 15 residues. This chain's CDR3 is CASSYGTGAPYEQYF. In DNA form, the CDR3 reads TGCGCCAGCAGCTATGGGACAGGGGCGCCCTACGAGCAGTACTTC.

This clone was seen once. J is TRBJ1-1 and V is TRBV4-1; a weak D match, TRBD1 (5 bases). CDR1 and CDR2 from the germline V gene are MGHRA and YSYEKL. There are 13 residues in the CDR3. Trimming left V 4 bases short and J 8 bases short, with 14 bases between. The CDR3, as DNA: TGCGCCAGCAGCCCCGGGGCGGGACTGGAAGCTTTCTTT. Its protein product is CASSPGAGLEAFF.

The chain joins TRBV5-4 to TRBJ2-7, with 9 bases that match TRBD2. V was pared by 4 bases and J by 2 bases, with 7 bases of the junction left unmatched. CDR1 is SGHNT and CDR2 is YYREEE in the germline V gene (reference sequence). The CDR3 spans 15 residues. In DNA, the CDR3 is TGTGCCAGCAGCGTTAGCGGGAGAATAACCTACGAGCAGTACTTC. This sequence encodes CASSVSGRITYEQYF. Combining the CDR3 with reference TRBV5-4 and TRBJ2-7 gives the whole variable domain ETGVTQSPTHLIKTRGQQVTLRCSSQSGHNTVSWYQQALGQGPQFIFQYYREEENGRGNFPPRFSGLQFPNYSSELNVNALELDDSALYLCASSVSGRITYEQYFGPGTRLTVT.